This T cell receptor (beta chain) stems from a study of T cell repertoires in cytomegalovirus infection. TCRdb reanalysed the reads using MiXCR and keeps one entry per CDR3 protein. This sample has under 300,000 distinct CDR3 sequences; approximately 13% occur once, and the top ten carry 1.6%. Overall study results and limits: There were HLA-C-restricted CMV-specific TCR beta clonotypes dominating the ex vivo response.

This CDR3 is built from 13 residues. V was shortened by 4 bases and J by 2 bases, with 12 bases between the two germline ends. The germline gives CDR1 DFQATT, CDR2 SNEGSKA (reference sequence). At least ten counts were recorded for this clonotype. Its antigen is currently unknown. This receptor was taken from a human donor in good health (CMV status not recorded). Some clones in this sample may be carry-over from other donors' samples. The rearrangement joins TRBV20-1 to TRBJ2-7; tentatively, D is TRBD2 (6 bases). Sequences were obtained from PBMCs. CDR3 DNA sequence: TGCAGTGCTATACTGGAGGGAACCTACGAGCAGTACTTC. Translation: CSAILEGTYEQYF.